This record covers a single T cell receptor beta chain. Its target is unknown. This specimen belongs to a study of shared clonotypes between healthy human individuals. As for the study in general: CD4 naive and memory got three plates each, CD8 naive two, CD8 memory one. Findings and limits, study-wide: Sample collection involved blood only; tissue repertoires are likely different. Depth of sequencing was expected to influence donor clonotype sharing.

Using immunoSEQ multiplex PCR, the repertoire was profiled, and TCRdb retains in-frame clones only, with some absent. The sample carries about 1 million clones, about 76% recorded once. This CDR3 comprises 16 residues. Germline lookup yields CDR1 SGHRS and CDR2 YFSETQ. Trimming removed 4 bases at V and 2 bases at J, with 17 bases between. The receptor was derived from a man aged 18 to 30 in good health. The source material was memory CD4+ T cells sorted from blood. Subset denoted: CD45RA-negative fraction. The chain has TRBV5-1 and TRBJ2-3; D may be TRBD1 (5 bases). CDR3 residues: CASSQHRQTNTDTQYF. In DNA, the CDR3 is TGCGCCAGCAGCCAACACCGACAGACCAACACAGATACGCAGTATTTT.